This T cell receptor beta chain stems from a study of shared clonotypes between healthy human individuals. The CDR3 has 14 amino acids. Trimming removed 2 bases at V and 3 bases at J, with 10 bases between. Per the germline V gene, CDR1 is SGHVS and CDR2 is FQNEAQ. The assay was carried out at the deep level. Approximately 30,000 T cell genomes, or 250 to 300 ng DNA, went into unsorted PBMC replicate PCRs. The assay was immunoSEQ multiplex PCR, and TCRdb's table has in-frame clones only and misses some. The repertoire includes approximately 510,000 clones, around 79% of them detected once, and over 10% sits in the top ten.

The sequence was collected from a woman aged 40 to 49 in good health. Some clones in this sample may be carry-over from other donors' samples. Sequencing used PBMCs. The chain combines TRBV7-8 with TRBJ2-5; no clear D. CDR3 region: CASSLNTIEETQYF. The CDR3 DNA reads as TGTGCCAGCAGCTTAAACACAATAGAAGAGACCCAGTACTTC.